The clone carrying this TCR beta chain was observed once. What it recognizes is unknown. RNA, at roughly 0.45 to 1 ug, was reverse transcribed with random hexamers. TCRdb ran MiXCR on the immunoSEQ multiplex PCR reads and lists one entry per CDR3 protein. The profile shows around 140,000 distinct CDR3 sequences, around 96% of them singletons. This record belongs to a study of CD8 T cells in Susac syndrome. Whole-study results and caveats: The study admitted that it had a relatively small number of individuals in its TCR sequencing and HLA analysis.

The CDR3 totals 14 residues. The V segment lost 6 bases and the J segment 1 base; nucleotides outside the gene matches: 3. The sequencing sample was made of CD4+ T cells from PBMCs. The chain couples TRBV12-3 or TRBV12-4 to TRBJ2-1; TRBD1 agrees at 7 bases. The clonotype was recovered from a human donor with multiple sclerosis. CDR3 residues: CASSVDRSYNEQFF. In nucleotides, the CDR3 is TGTGCCAGCAGCGTGGACAGGTCCTACAATGAGCAGTTCTTC.